This T cell receptor (beta chain) was found in a study of CD8+CD57+ T cells in acquired aplastic anemia. Study as a whole: Recorded DNA amounts for sorted CD4+ and CD8+ cells had an average of approximately 3 ug. Average CD4+ read depth in healthy donors was some 11 million reads.

Study results and limitations: It was found that more than 25 CD8+ CDR3 sequences were shared between patients and controls.

Genomic DNA provided the template from which TCR beta VDJ and CDR3 profiles were obtained. One entry per CDR3 protein results from TCRdb running MiXCR on the reads. The table lists around 68,000 distinct CDR3 sequences, under 65% of them singletons. The CDR3 spans 14 residues. Trimming shortened V by 1 base and J by 4 bases, and 10 bases separated the two germline ends. This clonotype was seen at least ten times. Its specificity is unknown. What was sequenced was sorted CD4+, CD8+, or CD8+CD57+ T cells (not recorded which) from PBMCs. V usage is TRBV12-3 or TRBV12-4 and J usage is TRBJ1-1, with D unclear. The source is a human donor in good health, serving as a control. In DNA, the CDR3 is TGTGCCAGCAGTTTAGGGATAGGTTTCACTGAAGCTTTCTTT. Protein: CASSLGIGFTEAFF.